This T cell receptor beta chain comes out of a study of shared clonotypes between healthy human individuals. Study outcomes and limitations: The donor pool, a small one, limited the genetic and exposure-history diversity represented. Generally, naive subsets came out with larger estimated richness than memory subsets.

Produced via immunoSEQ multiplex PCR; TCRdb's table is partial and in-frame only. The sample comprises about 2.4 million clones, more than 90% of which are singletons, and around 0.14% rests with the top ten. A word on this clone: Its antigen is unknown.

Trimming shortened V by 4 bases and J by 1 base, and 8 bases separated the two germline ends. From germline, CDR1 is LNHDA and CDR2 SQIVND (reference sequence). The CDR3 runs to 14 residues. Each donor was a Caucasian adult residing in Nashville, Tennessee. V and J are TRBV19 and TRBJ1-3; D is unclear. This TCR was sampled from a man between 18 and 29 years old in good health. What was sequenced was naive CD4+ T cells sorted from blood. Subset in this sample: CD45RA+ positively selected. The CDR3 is CASSTIGSGNTIYF. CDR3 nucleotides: TGTGCCAGTAGTACCATCGGTTCTGGAAACACCATATATTTT.